The 5 T cell receptor beta chains presented below share a single source sample, sequenced in a study of blood T cell repertoires in COVID-19. Clones were sequenced by immunoSEQ multiplex PCR, and TCRdb holds only the in-frame ones, with some missing. The sample comprises around 220,000 clones, about 88% of which are singletons, and 2.1% rests with the top ten. Source material: peripheral blood. Receptors originate from a woman aged 40 to 49 who had recovered from COVID-19.

This chain joins TRBV27 and TRBJ2-1, with D maybe TRBD2 (6 bases). Germline V CDR1 and CDR2: MNHEY, SMNVEV (reference sequence). The V and J ends lost 2 bases and 8 bases respectively, with 16 bases between them. The CDR3 length is 15 residues. For the CDR3, the DNA is TGTGCCAGCAGTTTAGGGGACTTCCTCAGGGATGAGCAGTTCTTC. Translation gives CASSLGDFLRDEQFF.

The chain has TRBV4-2 and TRBJ1-2, with D uncertain. The CDR3 extends over 14 amino acids. V lost 1 base, J lost 6 bases, and 12 bases lay in between. Germline V gives CDR1 LGHNA, CDR2 YNFKEQ. DNA of the CDR3: TGTGCCAGCAGCCAAGGGCACCCAGGCGATGGCTACACCTTC. Translating gives CASSQGHPGDGYTF.

The rearrangement links TRBV19 to TRBJ1-6; D might be TRBD1 (5 bases). V shed 5 bases and J shed 7 bases, with 15 bases lying between them. Germline V lookup: CDR1 LNHDA, CDR2 SQIVND (reference sequence). This CDR3 is 15 amino acids long. Written as DNA, the CDR3 is TGTGCCAGTAGTCCCACGACAGCGACGAATTCACCCCTCCACTTT. It translates to CASSPTTATNSPLHF.

The V gene is TRBV6-5, the J gene TRBJ2-1; 14 positions agree with TRBD2. V dropped 4 bases and J dropped 11; count of bases not matched to a gene: 10. The CDR3 has 16 residues. CDR1 and CDR2 from the germline V gene are MNHEY and SVGAGI. DNA for the CDR3: TGTGCCAGCAGTTCGGGACTAGCGGGAGCGGTGTCGAAGCAGTTCTTC. Translating it yields CASSSGLAGAVSKQFF.

This rearrangement joins TRBV5-8 to TRBJ1-5; TRBD1 matches at 7 bases. CDR3 size: 17 residues. Germline CDR1 reads SGHTS; CDR2 reads YDEGEE. The ends lost 2 bases at V and 3 bases at J; junction bases unmatched: 11. CDR3 in DNA: TGTGCCAGCAGCTTTGATTTCAGGACAGGACTCAATCAGCCCCAGCATTTT. This sequence encodes CASSFDFRTGLNQPQHF.